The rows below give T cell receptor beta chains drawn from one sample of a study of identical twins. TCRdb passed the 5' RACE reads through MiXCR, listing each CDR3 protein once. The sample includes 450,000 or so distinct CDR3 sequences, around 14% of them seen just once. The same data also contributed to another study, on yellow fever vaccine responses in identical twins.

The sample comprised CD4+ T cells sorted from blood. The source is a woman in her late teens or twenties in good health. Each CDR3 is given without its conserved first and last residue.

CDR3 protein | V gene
SASSESGLQPQH | TRBV20-1
ASSPVWGGSYNEQF | TRBV6-2/TRBV6-3
ASIQGGLDTEAF | TRBV12-3/TRBV12-4
ASSLGGTANTEAF | TRBV12-3/TRBV12-4
SAKPGLAGMYNEQF | TRBV20-1
ASRGNPGQVNYGYT | TRBV6-2/TRBV6-3
ASSLIGGEQF | TRBV2
ASRSVASYEQY | TRBV6-4
ASSYSSGGRGVNTEAF | TRBV6-5
ASSSGQGMGETQY | TRBV5-1
ASSSGDRVGEQY | TRBV5-1
ASSPGQPRGRETQY | TRBV18
ASRLTGGLADTQY | TRBV12-3/TRBV12-4
ASSSPGGRPTGELF | TRBV5-1
ASRKDRTSGPRESTDTQY | TRBV12-3/TRBV12-4
ASSWVGGYNEQF | TRBV27
ASSKDTGELF | TRBV7-9
SVASSSTGGKTQY | TRBV29-1
ASSSDRGWPGANVLT | TRBV7-9
TFGTGNYNEQF | TRBV29-1
ASSLAVSLPYEQY | TRBV5-5
ASDDGTARAPLH | TRBV2
AINVQGSGELF | TRBV10-3
ASSISFRDSEAF | TRBV19
ASSRDTGTGVVNEQF | TRBV7-2
ASGQNTYEQY | TRBV12-3/TRBV12-4
ASKHPDLNEKLF | TRBV6-1
SARGLAVYNEQF | TRBV20-1
ASLRSGSYEQY | TRBV6-2/TRBV6-3
ASSHPTLGNEQF | TRBV4-1
ASSSDGTYEQY | TRBV6-2/TRBV6-3
ASSSLVDVTGELF | TRBV5-6
ASSFTGSSYEQY | TRBV7-2
ASTATGTPGELF | TRBV6-1
SASARPSSYEQY | TRBV20-1
AISEPSGKAHEQY | TRBV10-3
ASSFISRQGEDTQY | TRBV5-6